These 31 T cell receptor beta chains were sequenced from one sample in a study of blood T cells in healthy people across ages. Sample-barcoded 5' priming and a J-beta primer mix drove a second PCR of about 6 to 12 cycles. TCRdb redid the calling of the 5' RACE reads with MiXCR, one entry per CDR3 protein. The sample includes more than 500,000 distinct CDR3 sequences, around 27% of them seen just once. These data were likewise used in another study, on T cells of mothers and their children.

What was sequenced was blood. The receptors shown here come from a boy under 10 years old in good health.

The sample holds a few counts of this clonotype. V gene TRBV5-4 combines with J gene TRBJ2-3, with 12 bases lining up with TRBD2. The germline CDR1 and CDR2 sequences are SGHNT and YYREEE (reference sequence). The V gene end was trimmed by 0 bases and the J gene end by 6 bases; junction bases not matched to a gene: 2. The CDR3 spans 15 residues. CDR3 bases: TGTGCCAGCAGCTTGGAGACTAGCGGGAGTGATACGCAGTATTTT. It encodes CASSLETSGSDTQYF.

This clonotype turned up a few times. The chain is built from TRBV20-1 and TRBJ2-7; D unclear. Trimming cost V 7 bases and J 13 bases, with 14 bases left between them. Germline assignment: CDR1 DFQATT and CDR2 SNEGSKA (reference sequence). CDR3 size: 9 residues. The CDR3 region is CSVNPLPYF. CDR3 coding DNA: TGCAGTGTTAACCCCCTCCCCTACTTC.

About this clonotype itself: This may be a read error: a much more frequent sequence differs by one nucleotide. The V gene is TRBV11-2, the J gene TRBJ2-4; D is unclear. The CDR3 is made up of 15 amino acids. The V gene lost 4 bases and the J gene lost 2 bases, with 12 bases spanning the gap. The V gene's germline CDR1 is SGHAT and CDR2 FQNNGV. The CDR3 reads CASSSPSAPKNIQYF. The CDR3 DNA sequence: TGTGCCAGCAGCTCCCCTAGTGCCCCCAAAAACATTCAGTACTTC.

The sample holds many counts of this clonotype. The chain links TRBV4-3 to TRBJ1-3; 8 positions agree with TRBD1. The CDR3 length is 14 residues. Trimming cost V 5 bases and J 0 bases; bases outside gene matches: 0. From germline, CDR1 is LGHNA and CDR2 YSLEER. CDR3 in amino acids: CASSTGGSGNTIYF. DNA of the CDR3: TGCGCCAGCAGCACAGGGGGCTCTGGAAACACCATATATTTT.

The genes are TRBV20-1 and TRBJ2-3, with D perhaps TRBD2 (6 bases). This CDR3 has 14 residues. Germline assignment: CDR1 DFQATT and CDR2 SNEGSKA (reference sequence). Trimming shortened V by 5 bases and J by 4 bases, and 16 bases separated the two germline ends. The CDR3, as DNA: TGCAGTGCTCGTGGAGGGAGTGGAGCAGATACGCAGTATTTT. Protein sequence: CSARGGSGADTQYF.

The rearrangement links TRBV7-2 to TRBJ2-7, with D tentatively TRBD2 (6 bases). The V end was cut by 0 bases, the J end by 0 bases, with 12 bases between. Germline values: CDR1 SGHTA, CDR2 FQGNSA. The CDR3 covers 16 residues. The CDR3 loop is CASSLALAISSYEQYF. The CDR3 nucleotides read TGTGCCAGCAGCTTAGCCCTAGCGATTAGCTCCTACGAGCAGTACTTC.

The rearrangement links TRBV10-2 to TRBJ2-1; tentative D call: TRBD1 (6 bases). The ends were cut back, 3 bases at V and 6 bases at J, with 18 bases in the middle. This CDR3 comprises 16 residues. Germline assignment: CDR1 WSHSY and CDR2 SAAADI. The CDR3 region has the DNA TGCGCCAGCAGTGATTCGACAGGAACGACCTCCAATGAGCAGTTCTTC. Protein: CASSDSTGTTSNEQFF.

Points on this clonotype: Germline is not matched at one junction end, which may reflect a read error. The chain is built from TRBV3-1 and TRBJ2-3; D may be TRBD2 (6 bases). Germline values: CDR1 LGHDT, CDR2 YNNKEL (reference sequence). The CDR3 runs to 13 residues. The CDR3 DNA sequence: TGTGCCAGCAGCACCCTCACTCCGGGACTCATCTTTTTT. This encodes CASSTLTPGLIFF.

This clonotype was counted many times. The V call is TRBV20-1, the J call TRBJ1-2, with D perhaps matching TRBD1 (5 bases). The germline V gene has CDR1 DFQATT and CDR2 SNEGSKA (reference sequence). This CDR3 contains 13 residues. Trimming took 5 bases from V and 7 from J, leaving 17 bases between them. The CDR3 DNA reads TGCAGTGCTCATTCGCCTAGGGGTCTTGGCTACACCTTC. Its translation: CSAHSPRGLGYTF.

This clonotype was picked up a small number of times. Sequence at one end of the junction differs from germline and may be a read error. The chain links TRBV9 to TRBJ2-5; 13 bases map to TRBD2. The CDR3 length is 15 residues. The germline CDR1 and CDR2 sequences are SGDLS and YYNGEE. CDR3 residues: CASSAGTSGVGTRYF. The CDR3, as DNA: TGTGCCAGCAGCGCCGGGACTAGCGGGGTTGGGACCCGGTACTTC.

In its sample, this clonotype was seen many times. The chain links TRBV7-2 to TRBJ2-5; D possibly corresponds to TRBD2 (5 bases). V lost 6 bases to trimming and J lost 4 bases, with 6 bases between them. Germline lookup yields CDR1 SGHTA and CDR2 FQGNSA. The CDR3 sequence is 11 residues long. CDR3 DNA sequence: TGTGCCAGCAGGGCGGGAGAGACCCAGTACTTC. Translating it yields CASRAGETQYF.

The V gene is TRBV6-6, the J gene TRBJ1-4, with D possibly being TRBD1 (5 bases). V was cut by 2 bases and J by 8 bases, with 15 bases left in between. Looked up from germline, CDR1 is MNHNY and CDR2 is SVGAGI (reference sequence). This CDR3 spans 15 amino acids. In DNA form, the CDR3 reads TGTGCCAGCAGTTACCTTTGGAGGGGCGACGAAAAACTGTTTTTT. Its translation is CASSYLWRGDEKLFF.

The V and J genes are TRBV6-2 or TRBV6-3 and TRBJ2-4, with TRBD2 as a possible D gene (6 bases). Germline assignment: CDR1 MNHEY and CDR2 SVGEGT. V dropped 10 bases and J dropped 3 bases, with 13 bases sitting between them. The CDR3 spans 13 residues. DNA for the CDR3: TGTGCCACCCTTAGCGGCTTCAAAAACATTCAGTACTTC. As protein: CATLSGFKNIQYF.

The CDR3 loop is CASSQTGREQYF. CDR3 coding DNA: TGTGCCAGCAGCCAGACAGGGCGGGAGCAGTACTTC. This chain links TRBV12-3 or TRBV12-4 with TRBJ2-7; 7 bases agree with TRBD1. This CDR3 region has 12 residues. Losses at the gene ends were 6 bases for V and 7 bases for J; bases not matched to a gene: 6.

With regard to this clonotype: A much larger clonotype is one base distant, so this may be a read error. The gene calls are TRBV9 and TRBJ2-5, with D tentatively TRBD1 (6 bases). The CDR3 consists of 14 residues. V shed 0 bases and J shed 3 bases, with 9 bases lying between them. CDR1 is SGDLS and CDR2 is YYNGEE in the germline V gene. CDR3 coding DNA: TGTGCCAGCAGCGTAGGACAGGCCAAAGAGACCCAGTACTTC. Its protein is CASSVGQAKETQYF.

CDR3 nucleotide sequence: TGTGCCAGCAGCACCCCGGGACTGCAAGAGACCCAGTACTTC. Its protein product is CASSTPGLQETQYF. This rearrangement joins TRBV7-9 to TRBJ2-5, with D perhaps TRBD2 (6 bases). Germline CDR1 SEHNR, CDR2 FQNEAQ (reference sequence). V shed 5 bases and J shed 2 bases, with 12 bases lying between them. The CDR3 runs 14 residues.

This clonotype occurred a few times. The junction departs from germline at one end; a sequencing error may be responsible. The V and J genes are TRBV7-2 and TRBJ2-3; a possible D gene is TRBD2 (6 bases). CDR3 length: 15 amino acids. The germline V gene has CDR1 SGHTA and CDR2 FQGNSA. CDR3 in DNA: TGTGTCAGCAGCAAAGGACTAACTAGCACAGATACGCAGTATTTT. Translated: CVSSKGLTSTDTQYF.

This chain links TRBV7-6 with TRBJ2-1, with no clear D. Germline CDR1 and CDR2: SGHVS and FNYEAQ. This CDR3 spans 12 amino acids. V was clipped by 2 bases and J by 8 bases, with 7 bases between them. This CDR3 reads CASSLMRHEQFF. DNA of the CDR3: TGTGCCAGCAGCTTAATGAGGCATGAGCAGTTCTTC.

This CDR3 reads CASSQYRHSYNEQFF. CDR3 bases: TGTGCCAGCAGCCAGTACCGCCACTCCTACAATGAGCAGTTCTTC. The V gene is TRBV14, the J gene TRBJ2-1; no firm D call. The CDR3 loop spans 15 amino acids. Germline V CDR1 and CDR2: SGHDN, FVKESK. V was shortened by 3 bases and J by 0 bases, with 9 bases between the two germline ends.

V and J are TRBV30 and TRBJ1-2; TRBD1 agrees at 10 bases. V was clipped by 3 bases and J by 5 bases; unmatched bases: 12. Per the germline V gene, CDR1 is GTSNPN and CDR2 is SVGIG (reference sequence). This CDR3 contains 16 residues. The DNA of the CDR3 is TGTGCCTGGAGCCCCTTCGGCGGGACAGGGGATTATGGCTACACCTTC. This translates into CAWSPFGGTGDYGYTF.

This clonotype occurred a few times. The junction differs from germline at one of its ends, possibly a read error. This chain joins TRBV10-3 and TRBJ2-5; D unresolved. The length of the CDR3 is 12 residues. The germline CDR1 and CDR2 sequences are ENHRY and SYGVKD. CDR3 sequence: CVISEPRETQYF. The CDR3 DNA reads TGTGTCATCAGTGAGCCGAGGGAGACCCAGTACTTC.

V and J are TRBV7-3 and TRBJ2-1; 8 bases line up with TRBD1. Trimming cost V 5 bases and J 7 bases; bases outside gene matches: 13. Germline V gene lookup returns CDR1 SGHTA and CDR2 FQGTGA. There are 16 residues in the CDR3. The DNA of the CDR3 is TGTGCCAGCAGCGAAGGCCACGGACAGGGCCTGAATGAGCAGTTCTTC. This encodes CASSEGHGQGLNEQFF.

This clonotype was detected a few times. This chain links TRBV4-1 with TRBJ1-4, with a possible D match to TRBD1 (5 bases). Trimming removed 8 bases at V and 6 bases at J, with 13 bases between. CDR3 size: 13 residues. Germline CDR1 MGHRA, CDR2 YSYEKL. The CDR3 is CASGRRGDEKLFF. DNA for the CDR3: TGCGCCAGCGGGCGGAGGGGTGATGAAAAACTGTTTTTT.

This clonotype was seen more than once but under ten times. The chain uses TRBV12-3 or TRBV12-4 and TRBJ1-2; no definite D call. V was pared by 3 bases and J by 5 bases, with 7 bases between. The CDR3 loop spans 12 amino acids. In DNA form, the CDR3 reads TGTGCCAGCAGTTTCCGCGTGTATGGCTACACCTTC. Protein sequence: CASSFRVYGYTF.

The chain is built from TRBV10-2 and TRBJ1-1; D gene unclear. This CDR3 comprises 14 residues. The germline V and J ends were trimmed by 10 bases and 1 base, with 16 bases remaining between them. From germline, CDR1 is WSHSY and CDR2 SAAADI. DNA for the CDR3: TGCGCCACCTCTCGCGGAAGATCGAACACTGAAGCTTTCTTT. This encodes CATSRGRSNTEAFF.

CDR3 nucleotides: TGTGCCAGCAGTTCTAGCGGGTATTACGAGCAGTACTTC. As protein: CASSSSGYYEQYF. V and J are TRBV12-3 or TRBV12-4 and TRBJ2-7, with 8 bases identical to TRBD2. The CDR3 covers 13 residues. The V gene end was trimmed by 4 bases and the J gene end by 4 bases; junction bases not matched to a gene: 3.

This clonotype has more than one count but fewer than ten. The chain couples TRBV2 to TRBJ2-1; a possible D gene is TRBD1 (5 bases). The CDR3 length is 18 residues. Trimming stripped 4 bases from V and 3 bases from J, with 22 bases between. Germline V CDR1 and CDR2: SNHLY, FYNNEI. The CDR3 DNA reads TGTGCCAGCAGTGGATCAGGAATGGGCACAGGAAGCTACAATGAGCAGTTCTTC. Translated: CASSGSGMGTGSYNEQFF.

This clonotype showed up just a few times. V is TRBV7-2 and J is TRBJ2-5; the match to TRBD2 covers 11 bases. Near its end, the DNA agrees better with TRBJ2-1, so the J call may be wrong. The CDR3 contains 16 residues. Germline-derived CDR1 and CDR2 are SGHTA and FQGNSA. The CDR3 protein is CASGAISGRAAGEQFF. CDR3 in DNA: TGTGCCAGCGGAGCCATTAGCGGGAGGGCCGCGGGTGAGCAGTTCTTC.

This clonotype was detected many times. This chain uses TRBV6-5 with TRBJ2-7, with D unresolved. This CDR3 spans 13 amino acids. Germline loops: CDR1 MNHEY, CDR2 SVGAGI. V was shortened by 2 bases and J by 6 bases, with 11 bases between the two germline ends. The CDR3 sequence: CASSYNWGLEQYF. The CDR3 nucleotides are TGTGCCAGCAGTTACAATTGGGGTCTCGAGCAGTACTTC.

V is TRBV19 and J is TRBJ2-1, with 7 bases that match TRBD1. V lost 6 bases to trimming and J lost 4 bases; unmatched junction nucleotides: 9. The CDR3 consists of 15 residues. Germline lookup yields CDR1 LNHDA and CDR2 SQIVND (reference sequence). Written as DNA, the CDR3 is TGTGCCAGTAGCCGGGACAGACAAATTTACAATGAGCAGTTCTTC. Translated, it gives CASSRDRQIYNEQFF.

The V call is TRBV29-1, the J call TRBJ2-6; weak D call: TRBD2 (6 bases). Per the germline V gene, CDR1 is SQVTM and CDR2 is ANQGSEA. The CDR3 has 14 residues. Trimming cost V 4 bases and J 1 base, with 8 bases left between them. The CDR3: CSVGRGSGANVLTF. In DNA form, the CDR3 reads TGCAGCGTTGGGAGGGGATCTGGGGCCAACGTCCTGACTTTC.